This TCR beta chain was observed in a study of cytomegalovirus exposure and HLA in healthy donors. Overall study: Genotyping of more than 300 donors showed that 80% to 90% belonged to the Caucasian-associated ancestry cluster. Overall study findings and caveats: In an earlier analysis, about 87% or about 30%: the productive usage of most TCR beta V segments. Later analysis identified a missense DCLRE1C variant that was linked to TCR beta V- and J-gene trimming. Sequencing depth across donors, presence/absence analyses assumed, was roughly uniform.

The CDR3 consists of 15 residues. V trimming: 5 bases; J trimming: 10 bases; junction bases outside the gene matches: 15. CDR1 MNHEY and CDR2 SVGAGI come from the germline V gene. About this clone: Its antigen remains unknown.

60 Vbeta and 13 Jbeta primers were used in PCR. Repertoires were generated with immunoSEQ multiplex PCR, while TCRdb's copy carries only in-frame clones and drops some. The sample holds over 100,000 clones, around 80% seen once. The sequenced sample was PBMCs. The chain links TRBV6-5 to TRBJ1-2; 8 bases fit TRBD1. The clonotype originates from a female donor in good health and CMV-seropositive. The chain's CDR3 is CASSPRRDRIFDYTF. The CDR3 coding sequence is TGTGCCAGCAGTCCCCGAAGGGACAGGATATTTGACTACACCTTC.